A single sample gave rise to the 24 T cell receptor beta chains below, sequenced in a study of OX40 agonist ivuxolimab in advanced cancers. To prepare the library, the immunoSEQ multiplex PCR assay was applied. TCRdb carries this immuneACCESS record with in-frame sequences only. Its versions omit some clonotypes, under half of them owing to an unresolved V gene in the studies checked, with the rest unexplained. This sample holds roughly 35,000 clones; 92% were observed only once. The biggest ten clones account for roughly a third of the sample. The sequencing used CD4+ or CD8+ T cells sorted from blood, collected in a trial of the OX40 agonist ivuxolimab. These TCRs come from an adult with an advanced solid tumor such as melanoma, head and neck, liver or kidney cancer.

The chain joins TRBV19 to TRBJ2-7; 7 bases map to TRBD1. CDR1 and CDR2 (germline): LNHDA, SQIVND (reference sequence). With V trimmed by 10 bases and J by 1 base, 7 bases remained unmatched. The CDR3 length is 13 residues. CDR3 bases: TGTGCCACCGGGCCGGGACAGTCCTACGAGCAGTACTTC. This translates into CATGPGQSYEQYF.

The rearrangement uses TRBV7-9 and TRBJ1-5; tentative D call: TRBD1 (5 bases). The germline V gene has CDR1 SEHNR and CDR2 FQNEAQ (reference sequence). V was cut by 6 bases and J by 2 bases, with 17 bases left in between. The length of the CDR3 is 16 residues. The CDR3 reads CASSPDSGDGNQPQHF. The CDR3 coding sequence is TGTGCCAGCAGTCCGGACTCGGGGGACGGCAATCAGCCCCAGCATTTT.

This sequence joins TRBV28 and TRBJ2-1; TRBD1 matches 7 bases. This CDR3 comprises 16 residues. V lost 6 bases to trimming and J lost 2 bases; unmatched junction nucleotides: 10. CDR1 MDHEN and CDR2 SYDVKM come from the germline V gene. CDR3 in amino acids: CASSTKGALPYNEQFF. The CDR3, as DNA: TGTGCCAGCAGCACCAAGGGGGCCTTACCCTACAATGAGCAGTTCTTC. Full variable domain (outside the CDR3, taken from reference TRBV28 and TRBJ2-1): DVKVTQSSRYLVKRTGEKVFLECVQDMDHENMFWYRQDPGLGLRLIYFSYDVKMKEKGDIPEGYSVSREKKERFSLILESASTNQTSMYLCASSTKGALPYNEQFFGPGTRLTVL.

The genes are TRBV6-5 and TRBJ1-1, with D unclear. This CDR3 comprises 14 residues. V gave up 0 bases and J gave up 4 bases, with 9 bases separating them. Germline assignment: CDR1 MNHEY and CDR2 SVGAGI. This chain's CDR3 is CASSYSSSGTEAFF. The CDR3 DNA reads as TGTGCCAGCAGTTACTCGTCCAGTGGCACTGAAGCTTTCTTT.

The chain couples TRBV19 to TRBJ2-2; weak D call: TRBD1 (7 bases). Germline lookup yields CDR1 LNHDA and CDR2 SQIVND (reference sequence). V dropped 7 bases and J dropped 3 bases, with 12 bases sitting between them. This CDR3 region has 14 residues. DNA of the CDR3: TGTGCCAGTAAGGCAGGGGGGTACACCGGGGAGCTGTTTTTT. Translated: CASKAGGYTGELFF.

The rearrangement links TRBV27 to TRBJ2-2; 9 nucleotides match TRBD1. Germline lookup yields CDR1 MNHEY and CDR2 SMNVEV (reference sequence). V shed 5 bases, J shed 6 bases, and the junction held 7 bases outside the gene matches. This CDR3 is 15 amino acids long. The CDR3: CASSTHRGLAGELFF. The DNA for the CDR3 is TGTGCCAGCAGTACGCACAGGGGGCTGGCCGGGGAGCTGTTTTTT.

The chain uses TRBV6-5 and TRBJ2-1; D gene uncertain. Germline CDR1 is MNHEY and CDR2 is SVGAGI. The CDR3 extends over 16 amino acids. V lost 0 bases and J 5 bases, leaving 14 bases between the germline ends. Written as DNA, the CDR3 is TGTGCCAGCAGTTACTCGACGGCCTACGTCGACAATGAGCAGTTCTTC. Its translation: CASSYSTAYVDNEQFF.

V is TRBV5-4 and J is TRBJ2-7; D remains ambiguous. The CDR3 length is 15 residues. CDR1 is SGHNT and CDR2 is YYREEE in the germline V gene (reference sequence). V was pared by 2 bases and J by 2 bases, with 14 bases between. The CDR3 here is CASSFRVETPYEQYF. The CDR3 coding sequence is TGTGCCAGCAGCTTCCGGGTAGAGACCCCCTACGAGCAGTACTTC.

The chain is built from TRBV11-2 and TRBJ1-1; D is unclear. Germline V CDR1 and CDR2: SGHAT, FQNNGV. CDR3 length: 11 residues. Trimming removed 1 base at V and 11 bases at J, with 8 bases between. CDR3 sequence: CASSLGMGAFF. CDR3 bases: TGTGCCAGCAGCTTAGGGATGGGGGCTTTCTTT.

This sequence joins TRBV28 and TRBJ2-7; the D gene is possibly TRBD1 (7 bases). The length of the CDR3 is 13 residues. CDR1 is MDHEN, CDR2 SYDVKM, per germline. With 8 bases removed from V and 2 bases from J, the gap between germline ends came to 13 bases. CDR3 region: CASRQGGTYEQYF. The CDR3 DNA reads as TGTGCCAGCCGGCAGGGGGGCACCTACGAGCAGTACTTC.

V usage is TRBV6-5 and J usage is TRBJ2-1, with 10 bases that match TRBD2. The CDR3 is made up of 14 amino acids. The V gene end was trimmed by 11 bases and the J gene end by 7 bases; junction bases not matched to a gene: 11. Per the germline V gene, CDR1 is MNHEY and CDR2 is SVGAGI. DNA for the CDR3: TGTGCCGTAGGGGCGGGACTAGCGATTAATGAGCAGTTCTTC. This encodes CAVGAGLAINEQFF.

V usage is TRBV13 and J usage is TRBJ2-7; tentatively, D is TRBD2 (6 bases). The ends were cut back, 5 bases at V and 0 bases at J, with 11 bases in the middle. CDR1 is PRHDT and CDR2 is FYEKMQ in the germline V gene (reference sequence). The CDR3 is 14 amino acids. CDR3: CASSRAGSSYEQYF. CDR3 DNA: TGTGCCAGCAGCCGGGCCGGGAGCTCCTACGAGCAGTACTTC.

The gene calls are TRBV27 and TRBJ1-6, with TRBD1 matching 10 bases. The germline V gene encodes CDR1 MNHEY and CDR2 SMNVEV (reference sequence). This CDR3 has 13 amino acids. Trimming cost V 6 bases and J 7 bases; bases outside gene matches: 0. CDR3 protein: CASRDRGNSPLHF. The CDR3 DNA sequence: TGTGCCAGCAGGGACAGGGGGAATTCACCCCTCCACTTT.

The chain carries TRBV20-1 and TRBJ2-5; no clear D. Trimming shortened V by 6 bases and J by 3 bases, and 5 bases separated the two germline ends. Germline-derived CDR1 and CDR2 are DFQATT and SNEGSKA (reference sequence). This CDR3 has 10 residues. The CDR3 reads CSATEETQYF. The CDR3 DNA follows: TGCAGTGCCACAGAAGAGACCCAGTACTTC.

The chain carries TRBV4-1 and TRBJ2-7; D uncertain. The CDR3 extends over 13 amino acids. The germline V gene has CDR1 MGHRA and CDR2 YSYEKL. V was trimmed by 5 bases and J by 3 bases, leaving 11 bases between them. The CDR3 region has the DNA TGCGCCAGCAGCAGGCAGGCAGACTACGAGCAGTACTTC. Its protein is CASSRQADYEQYF.

This clone showed up just a few times. The chain is built from TRBV27 and TRBJ2-2; D may match TRBD1 or TRBD2 (5 bases each). V lost 3 bases and J 10 bases, leaving 12 bases between the germline ends. In germline, CDR1 is MNHEY, CDR2 SMNVEV (reference sequence). The CDR3 is made up of 13 amino acids. This CDR3 reads CASSLGTRKELFF. In DNA, the CDR3 is TGTGCCAGCAGTTTGGGGACGCGGAAGGAGCTGTTTTTT.

This rearrangement joins TRBV4-2 to TRBJ2-3, with 12 bases fitting TRBD2. The CDR3 sequence is 17 residues long. Trimming at V came to 0 bases and at J to 6 bases, leaving 7 bases not matched to a gene. Germline V gene sequence: CDR1 LGHNA, CDR2 YNFKEQ. The CDR3 DNA reads TGTGCCAGCAGCCAAGATGAGACTAGCGGGAGTGGGGATACGCAGTATTTT. Translated, it gives CASSQDETSGSGDTQYF.

This chain connects TRBV7-2 to TRBJ2-7, with TRBD2 matching over 7 bases. The J segment lost 4 bases and the V segment lost 5 bases, leaving 2 bases of the junction unmatched. Germline-derived CDR1 and CDR2 are SGHTA and FQGNSA. This CDR3 comprises 12 residues. The CDR3 spells CASSPAGYEQYF. The CDR3 DNA sequence: TGTGCCAGCAGCCCAGCGGGGTACGAGCAGTACTTC.

The chain links TRBV2 to TRBJ2-4, with 7 positions matching TRBD1. Trimming took 8 bases from V and 4 from J; bases not matched to a gene: 8. Germline values: CDR1 SNHLY, CDR2 FYNNEI. The CDR3 covers 14 residues. The CDR3, as DNA: TGTGCCAGCTTACATAGGGACAGAAAAAACATTCAGTACTTC. Translation gives CASLHRDRKNIQYF.

The chain couples TRBV7-2 to TRBJ2-5; 8 bases fit TRBD2. Per the germline V gene, CDR1 is SGHTA and CDR2 is FQGNSA. The CDR3 has 14 amino acids. The ends lost 1 base at V and 5 bases at J; junction bases unmatched: 3. The CDR3 nucleotides read TGTGCCAGCAGCTTAGAACCGGGAGGGGAGACCCAGTACTTC. Protein product: CASSLEPGGETQYF.

This clone was recorded only once. The J gene is TRBJ1-1, the V gene TRBV9; D not resolved. V shed 0 bases and J shed 2 bases, with 5 bases lying between them. The CDR3 loop spans 13 amino acids. The V gene's germline CDR1 is SGDLS and CDR2 YYNGEE. The CDR3 protein is CASSVGSNTEAFF. CDR3 DNA sequence: TGTGCCAGCAGCGTAGGGTCCAACACTGAAGCTTTCTTT.

In this sample, this clone turned up once. The CDR3 DNA reads TGTGCCAGCAGTTCTGGGAATGGCTACACCTTC. Translated: CASSSGNGYTF. The chain uses TRBV27 and TRBJ1-2; D unresolved. V was shortened by 4 bases and J by 6 bases, with 6 bases between the two germline ends. There are 11 residues in the CDR3. Germline V gene sequence: CDR1 MNHEY, CDR2 SMNVEV (reference sequence).

The chain is built from TRBV6-1 and TRBJ1-5; D perhaps matches TRBD1 (5 bases). This CDR3 has 15 amino acids. Germline V gene data show CDR1 as MNHNS and CDR2 as SASEGT. V lost 3 bases and J lost 6, with 15 bases in between. The CDR3 reads CASSDLGEVGQPQHF. The CDR3 region has the DNA TGTGCCAGCAGTGACCTGGGGGAGGTAGGTCAGCCCCAGCATTTT.

The chain carries TRBV7-6 and TRBJ1-2; tentatively, D is TRBD1 (5 bases). The CDR3 is 15 amino acids. V was clipped by 5 bases and J by 6 bases, with 19 bases between them. Germline CDR1 SGHVS, CDR2 FNYEAQ. As DNA, the CDR3 is TGTGCCAGCAGCCCGTTCCAGACAGCTCACAATGGCTACACCTTC. Translating gives CASSPFQTAHNGYTF.